One and the same sample provided the 28 T cell receptor beta chains below, sequenced in a study of regulatory T cells in long-lasting Graves disease. To make TCR beta libraries, researchers used iRepertoire HTBI primers and Arm-PCR of CDR3 regions. TCRdb redid the calling of the multiplex PCR reads with MiXCR, one entry per CDR3 protein. The sample lists hundreds of thousands of distinct CDR3 sequences, 15% to 20% seen once, with about 17% in the top ten. Noted time point: newly diagnosed GD, antithyroid drugs for less than 3 months. From PBMCs, RNA was extracted and then used to make the TCR library. Separately, the same data were catalogued under a study of T cells in Graves' hyperthyroidism and ophthalmopathy.

Sequenced here: peripheral blood mononuclear cells (PBMCs), sampled at new diagnosis, from a patient treated with antithyroid drugs. These receptors were collected from a woman in her thirties with Graves disease.

This clonotype has at least ten counts. The V call is TRBV29-1, the J call TRBJ2-1, with 7 bases that match TRBD1. Trimming cost V 7 bases and J 3 bases; bases outside gene matches: 6. The CDR3 runs 13 residues. Germline loops: CDR1 SQVTM, CDR2 ANQGSEA. The CDR3 sequence is CSARTGVYNEQFF. CDR3 sequence (DNA): TGCAGCGCCCGGACAGGAGTCTACAATGAGCAGTTCTTC.

This clonotype turned up a few times. The V call is TRBV19, the J call TRBJ2-6; TRBD1 might be the D (6 bases). V was trimmed by 5 bases and J by 2 bases, leaving 10 bases between them. Per germline, CDR1 LNHDA and CDR2 SQIVND (reference sequence). The CDR3 contains 15 residues. The CDR3 coding sequence is TGTGCCAGTAGTTTGACAGGCCCTGGGGCCAACGTCCTGACTTTC. Its protein product is CASSLTGPGANVLTF. The full variable domain, rest sourced from reference TRBV19 and TRBJ2-6, is DGGITQSPKYLFRKEGQNVTLSCEQNLNHDAMYWYRQDPGQGLRLIYYSQIVNDFQKGDIAEGYSVSREKKESFPLTVTSAQKNPTAFYLCASSLTGPGANVLTFGAGSRLTVL.

V usage is TRBV20-1 and J usage is TRBJ2-7, with D unclear. This CDR3 has 15 residues. In germline, CDR1 is DFQATT, CDR2 SNEGSKA (reference sequence). V lost 1 base, J lost 3 bases, and 16 bases lay in between. The CDR3 protein is CSARGLDAFYYEQYF. For the CDR3, the DNA is TGCAGTGCTAGAGGATTAGACGCGTTTTACTACGAGCAGTACTTC.

This clonotype was recorded many times. This chain links TRBV4-1 with TRBJ2-1; tentatively, D is TRBD1 or TRBD2 (5 bases each). The CDR3 covers 13 residues. Germline values: CDR1 MGHRA, CDR2 YSYEKL. Deletions cut 0 bases from V and 6 bases from J, with 6 bases between. CDR3 residues: CASSQDGGNEQFF. Written as DNA, the CDR3 is TGCGCCAGCAGCCAAGATGGGGGCAATGAGCAGTTCTTC.

This chain joins TRBV24-1 and TRBJ2-1, with D maybe TRBD2 (6 bases). The CDR3 totals 14 residues. CDR1 KGHDR and CDR2 SFDVKD come from the germline V gene. V lost 4 bases to trimming and J lost 10 bases, with 16 bases between them. The CDR3 reads CATSDLGGKGEQFF. The CDR3 DNA is TGTGCCACCAGTGACTTGGGGGGTAAGGGCGAGCAGTTCTTC.

This clonotype was observed many times. The rearrangement links TRBV27 to TRBJ1-2; 9 bases match TRBD1. This CDR3 spans 13 amino acids. Trimming at V came to 5 bases and at J to 8 bases, leaving 6 bases not matched to a gene. The germline V gene has CDR1 MNHEY and CDR2 SMNVEV (reference sequence). The CDR3 reads CASSPAGTGGYTF. The CDR3 bases are TGTGCCAGCAGTCCGGCCGGGACAGGGGGCTACACCTTC.

This clonotype was observed at least ten times. The chain uses TRBV28 and TRBJ1-2; a possible D gene is TRBD1 (5 bases). With 6 bases removed from V and 2 bases from J, the gap between germline ends came to 13 bases. The CDR3 runs 14 residues. Germline V CDR1 and CDR2: MDHEN, SYDVKM. The CDR3 loop reads CASRLTEGNYGYTF. The CDR3, as DNA: TGTGCCAGCAGGTTGACAGAGGGCAACTATGGCTACACCTTC.

V and J are TRBV28 and TRBJ2-7, with 7 bases identical to TRBD1. The CDR3 has 17 residues. Looked up from germline, CDR1 is MDHEN and CDR2 is SYDVKM. Trimming at V came to 2 bases and at J to 3 bases, leaving 13 bases not matched to a gene. In DNA, the CDR3 is TGTGCCAGCAGTTTACCGTTTTTGTCAGCAGGGGGCTACGAGCAGTACTTC. Amino acid sequence: CASSLPFLSAGGYEQYF.

At least ten counts were recorded for this clonotype. The chain combines TRBV2 with TRBJ1-2; 9 bases match TRBD1. Germline V gene lookup returns CDR1 SNHLY and CDR2 FYNNEI. The V segment lost 5 bases and the J segment 7 bases; nucleotides outside the gene matches: 8. The CDR3 sequence is 14 residues long. The CDR3 region has the DNA TGTGCCAGCAGTTCGACCGGGACAGGGCTTGGCTACACCTTC. This gives the protein CASSSTGTGLGYTF.

The count of this clonotype is one. The chain employs TRBV12-3 or TRBV12-4 and TRBJ2-3; 9 positions agree with TRBD1. Trimming at V came to 4 bases and at J to 5 bases, leaving 13 bases not matched to a gene. The CDR3 runs 17 residues. CDR3 sequence (DNA): TGTGCCAGCAGTTCCCGGGACAGGGATCTAGTAGGAGATACGCAGTATTTT. Protein sequence: CASSSRDRDLVGDTQYF.

This clonotype appeared a few times. The chain carries TRBV6-5 and TRBJ2-5; TRBD1 might be the D (6 bases). Germline assignment: CDR1 MNHEY and CDR2 SVGAGI. This CDR3 is 17 amino acids long. Trimming pared 4 bases from V and 4 bases from J, leaving 22 bases between. CDR3 loop: CASSSTIGQIVTETQYF. CDR3 DNA sequence: TGTGCCAGCAGTTCAACTATCGGACAGATTGTTACAGAGACCCAGTACTTC.

This clonotype was counted between two and nine times. This chain links TRBV14 with TRBJ2-7; no clear D. Germline lookup yields CDR1 SGHDN and CDR2 FVKESK. V was clipped by 1 base and J by 2 bases, with 9 bases between them. This CDR3 comprises 14 residues. The CDR3 nucleotides are TGTGCCAGCAGCCAAGTCCCTGTAGCCTACGAGCAGTACTTC. Its translation is CASSQVPVAYEQYF.

A remark on this clonotype: A much larger clone sits a single nucleotide away, making a read error possible. This sequence joins TRBV30 and TRBJ1-1, with D tentatively TRBD1 (5 bases). The CDR3 length is 13 residues. Looked up from germline, CDR1 is GTSNPN and CDR2 is SVGIG (reference sequence). V was pared by 3 bases and J by 2 bases, with 10 bases between. CDR3 loop: CAWRSQGNTEAFF. The DNA of the CDR3 is TGTGCCTGGAGATCTCAGGGTAACACTGAAGCTTTCTTT.

V and J are TRBV7-2 and TRBJ2-2; either TRBD1 or TRBD2 may supply D (6 bases each). V lost 3 bases to trimming and J lost 4 bases, with 9 bases between them. The CDR3 runs 14 residues. CDR1 SGHTA and CDR2 FQGNSA come from the germline V gene. CDR3 sequence: CASSFGGPTGELFF. In DNA form, the CDR3 reads TGTGCCAGCAGCTTCGGGGGCCCCACCGGGGAGCTGTTTTTT.

The chain employs TRBV2 and TRBJ2-1; D ambiguous. Germline V gene lookup returns CDR1 SNHLY and CDR2 FYNNEI. CDR3 length: 13 residues. With 7 bases removed from V and 2 bases from J, the gap between germline ends came to 9 bases. The chain's CDR3 is CASTGTTYNEQFF. The CDR3, as DNA: TGTGCCAGCACAGGTACAACCTACAATGAGCAGTTCTTC.

This clonotype appeared a few times. The chain couples TRBV3-1 to TRBJ2-7; 10 nucleotides match TRBD2. This CDR3 has 15 residues. Germline CDR1 LGHDT, CDR2 YNNKEL (reference sequence). V was pared by 4 bases and J by 4 bases, with 7 bases of the junction left unmatched. This CDR3 is CASSPEREGRYEQYF. The CDR3 DNA reads TGTGCCAGCAGCCCCGAGCGGGAGGGCCGGTACGAGCAGTACTTC.

In the case of this clonotype: With a much larger clone just one base away, this may be a read error. The chain links TRBV3-1 to TRBJ1-1; 11 nucleotides agree with TRBD1. The germline gives CDR1 LGHDT, CDR2 YNNKEL (reference sequence). There are 17 residues in the CDR3. CDR3 coding DNA: TGTGCCAGCAGCCAAGCCAGGGGGGGGACAGGGGGTTTTGAAGCTCTCTTT. This encodes CASSQARGGTGGFEALF.

This clonotype was observed many times. V is TRBV12-3 or TRBV12-4 and J is TRBJ2-4, with 12 bases that match TRBD2. There are 18 residues in the CDR3. V shed 5 bases, J shed 0 bases, and the junction held 8 bases outside the gene matches. CDR3 sequence: CASSRWTSGEGAKNIQYF. The CDR3 bases are TGTGCCAGCAGTCGTTGGACTAGCGGGGAGGGAGCCAAAAACATTCAGTACTTC.

A few counts support this clonotype. This may arise from a read error, as a much more abundant clone is one base away. The genes are TRBV20-1 and TRBJ2-1; 7 bases are shared with TRBD1. Germline CDR1 DFQATT, CDR2 SNEGSKA (reference sequence). The CDR3 spans 15 residues. The CDR3 region is CSARDPGGPYSEQFF. For the CDR3, the DNA is TGCAGTGCTAGAGATCCAGGGGGACCCTACAGTGAGCAGTTCTTC.

The chain recombines TRBV7-2 with TRBJ2-7; D might be TRBD1 (7 bases). The CDR3 is 15 residues long. Trimming cost V 3 bases and J 2 bases, with 14 bases left between them. Germline CDR1 and CDR2: SGHTA and FQGNSA. The CDR3 here is CASSFGAGGPYEQYF. The CDR3 nucleotides read TGTGCCAGCAGCTTTGGGGCAGGGGGGCCCTACGAGCAGTACTTC.

This clonotype was seen ten or more times. V usage is TRBV20-1 and J usage is TRBJ1-1; 7 bases map to TRBD1. The CDR3 totals 13 residues. Germline V CDR1 and CDR2: DFQATT, SNEGSKA (reference sequence). V shed 4 bases, J shed 3 bases, and the junction held 5 bases outside the gene matches. CDR3 DNA sequence: TGCAGTGCTACTCAGGGGACAGACACTGAAGCTTTCTTT. Encoded protein: CSATQGTDTEAFF.

For this clonotype: This sequence may be a read error, since a much larger clone differs from it by one base. Given the absence of the conserved phenylalanine or tryptophan at the CDR3 end, a read error is likely. The rearrangement uses TRBV18 and TRBJ2-5, with D uncertain. The CDR3 is made up of 14 amino acids. CDR1 and CDR2 (germline): KGHSH, LQKENI. The V gene lost 1 base and the J gene lost 3 bases, with 9 bases spanning the gap. As DNA, the CDR3 is TGTGCCAGCTCACCACTTGGCAGCAAAGAGACCCAGTACCTC. Translation gives CASSPLGSKETQYL.

At least ten counts were recorded for this clonotype. The rearrangement links TRBV2 to TRBJ1-3; D possibly corresponds to TRBD1 (6 bases). Germline V gene data show CDR1 as SNHLY and CDR2 as FYNNEI. V was shortened by 1 base and J by 2 bases, with 9 bases between the two germline ends. The CDR3 is made up of 15 amino acids. The DNA for the CDR3 is TGTGCCAGCAGTGAAGAAGGGGGAGCTGGAAACACCATATATTTT. Its protein is CASSEEGGAGNTIYF.

Of note for this clonotype: A much larger clone lies one base from this, so it may be a read error. This chain connects TRBV10-3 to TRBJ1-2; a possible D gene is TRBD1 (5 bases). Germline values: CDR1 ENHRY, CDR2 SYGVKD. V lost 3 bases and J lost 7, with 9 bases in between. This CDR3 is built from 12 residues. In DNA, the CDR3 is TGTGCCATCAGTGACGCAGGGTTTGGCTACACCTTC. Protein sequence: CAISDAGFGYTF.

This chain joins TRBV30 and TRBJ1-2, with a tentative D call TRBD1 (5 bases). This CDR3 has 10 amino acids. Germline CDR1 and CDR2: GTSNPN and SVGIG (reference sequence). The V end was cut by 8 bases, the J end by 8 bases, with 12 bases between. The CDR3 spells CAGGTRGYTF. In DNA form, the CDR3 reads TGTGCCGGGGGTACCAGGGGCTACACCTTC.

This clonotype was observed a single time. A single base separates this from a much larger clone, so it may be a read error. The V gene is TRBV5-1, the J gene TRBJ1-5; 7 bases map to TRBD1. This CDR3 contains 15 residues. Trimming removed 4 bases from V and 7 bases from J; junction bases left unmatched: 11. Germline loops: CDR1 SGHRS, CDR2 YFSETQ. This CDR3 is CASSLQGPIGQPQHF. DNA of the CDR3: TGCGCCAGCAGCCTACAGGGGCCGATCGGGCAGCCCCAGCATTTT. Filled out from reference TRBV5-1 and TRBJ1-5, the complete variable domain reads KAGVTQTPRYLIKTRGQQVTLSCSPISGHRSVSWYQQTPGQGLQFLFEYFSETQRNKGNFPGRFSGRQFSNSRSEMNVSTLELGDSALYLCASSLQGPIGQPQHFGDGTRLSIL.

The rearrangement joins TRBV11-2 to TRBJ2-7; possibly TRBD2 for D (5 bases). Germline assignment: CDR1 SGHAT and CDR2 FQNNGV. This CDR3 has 14 amino acids. V was clipped by 4 bases and J by 4 bases, with 14 bases between them. CDR3 in amino acids: CASSSLVGVYEQYF. The CDR3 coding sequence is TGTGCCAGCAGCTCACTAGTGGGAGTATACGAGCAGTACTTC. The variable domain in full, completed from reference TRBV11-2 and TRBJ2-7, reads EAGVAQSPRYKIIEKRQSVAFWCNPISGHATLYWYQQILGQGPKLLIQFQNNGVVDDSQLPKDRFSAERLKGVDSTLKIQPAKLEDSAVYLCASSSLVGVYEQYFGPGTRLTVT.

The rearrangement links TRBV11-2 to TRBJ2-2, with 13 bases that match TRBD2. Germline-derived CDR1 and CDR2 are SGHAT and FQNNGV. V lost 5 bases to trimming and J lost 5 bases; unmatched junction nucleotides: 17. This CDR3 is built from 20 residues. This CDR3 is CASSQVFARTSGGTTGELFF. The CDR3 DNA sequence: TGTGCCAGCAGCCAAGTCTTTGCACGGACTAGCGGGGGAACTACCGGGGAGCTGTTTTTT.